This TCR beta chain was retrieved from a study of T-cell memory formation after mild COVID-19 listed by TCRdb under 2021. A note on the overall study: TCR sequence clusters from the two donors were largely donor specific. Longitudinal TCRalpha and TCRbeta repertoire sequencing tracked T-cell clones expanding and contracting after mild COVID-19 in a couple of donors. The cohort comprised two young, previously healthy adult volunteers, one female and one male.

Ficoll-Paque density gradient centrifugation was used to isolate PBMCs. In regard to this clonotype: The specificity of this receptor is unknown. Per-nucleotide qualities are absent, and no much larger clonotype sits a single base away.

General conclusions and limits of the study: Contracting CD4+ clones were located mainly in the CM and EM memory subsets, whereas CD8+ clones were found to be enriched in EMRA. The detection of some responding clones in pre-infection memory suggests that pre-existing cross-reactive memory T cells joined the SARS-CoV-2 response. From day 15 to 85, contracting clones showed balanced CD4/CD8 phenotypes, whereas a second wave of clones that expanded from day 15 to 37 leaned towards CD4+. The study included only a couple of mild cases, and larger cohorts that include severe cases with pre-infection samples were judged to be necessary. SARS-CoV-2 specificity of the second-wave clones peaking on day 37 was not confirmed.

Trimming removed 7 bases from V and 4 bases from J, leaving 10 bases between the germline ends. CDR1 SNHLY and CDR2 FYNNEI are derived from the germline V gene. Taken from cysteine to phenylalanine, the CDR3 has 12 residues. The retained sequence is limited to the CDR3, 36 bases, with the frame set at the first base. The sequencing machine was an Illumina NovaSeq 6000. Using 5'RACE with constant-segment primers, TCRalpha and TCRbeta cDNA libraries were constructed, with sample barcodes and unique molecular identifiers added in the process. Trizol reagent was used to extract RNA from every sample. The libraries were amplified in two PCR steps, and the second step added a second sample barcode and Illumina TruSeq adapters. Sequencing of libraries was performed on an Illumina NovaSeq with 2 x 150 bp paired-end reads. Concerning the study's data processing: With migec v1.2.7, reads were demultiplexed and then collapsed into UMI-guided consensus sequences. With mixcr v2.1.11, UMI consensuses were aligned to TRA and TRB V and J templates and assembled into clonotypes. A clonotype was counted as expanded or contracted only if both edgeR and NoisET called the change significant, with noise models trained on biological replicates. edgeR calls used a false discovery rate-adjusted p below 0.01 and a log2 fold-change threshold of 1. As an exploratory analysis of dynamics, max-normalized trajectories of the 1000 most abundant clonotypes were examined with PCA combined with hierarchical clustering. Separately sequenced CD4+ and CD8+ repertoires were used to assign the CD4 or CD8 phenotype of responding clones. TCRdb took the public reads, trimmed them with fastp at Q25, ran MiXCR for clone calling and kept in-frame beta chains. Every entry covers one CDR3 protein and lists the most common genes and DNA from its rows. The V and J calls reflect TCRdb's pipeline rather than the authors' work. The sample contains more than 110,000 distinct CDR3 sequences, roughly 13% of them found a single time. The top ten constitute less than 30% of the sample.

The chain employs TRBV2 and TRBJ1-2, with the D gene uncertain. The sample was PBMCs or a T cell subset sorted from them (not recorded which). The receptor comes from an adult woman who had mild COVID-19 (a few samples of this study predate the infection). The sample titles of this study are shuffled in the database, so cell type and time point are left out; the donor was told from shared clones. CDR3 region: CASMDLGYGYTF. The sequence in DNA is TGTGCCAGCATGGACCTGGGCTATGGCTACACCTTC.